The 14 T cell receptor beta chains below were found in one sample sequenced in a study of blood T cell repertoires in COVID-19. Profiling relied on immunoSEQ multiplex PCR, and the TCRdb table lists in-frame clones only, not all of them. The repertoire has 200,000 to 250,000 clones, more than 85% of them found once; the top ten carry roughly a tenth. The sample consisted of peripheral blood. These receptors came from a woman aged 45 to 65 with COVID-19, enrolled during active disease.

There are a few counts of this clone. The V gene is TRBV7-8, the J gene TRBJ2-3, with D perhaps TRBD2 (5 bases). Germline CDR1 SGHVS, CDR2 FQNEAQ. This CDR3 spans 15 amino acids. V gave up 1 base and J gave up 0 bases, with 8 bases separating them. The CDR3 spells CASSLGLASTDTQYF. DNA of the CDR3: TGTGCCAGCAGCTTAGGGCTAGCAAGCACAGATACGCAGTATTTT.

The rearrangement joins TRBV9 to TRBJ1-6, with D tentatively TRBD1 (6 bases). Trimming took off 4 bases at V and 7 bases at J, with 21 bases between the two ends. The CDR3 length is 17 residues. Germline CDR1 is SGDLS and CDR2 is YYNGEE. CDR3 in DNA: TGTGCCAGCAGCTTGGGGGAGGGGGGGCTTGGAAATTCACCCCTCCACTTT. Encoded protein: CASSLGEGGLGNSPLHF. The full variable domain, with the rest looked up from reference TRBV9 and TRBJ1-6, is DSGVTQTPKHLITATGQRVTLRCSPRSGDLSVYWYQQSLDQGLQFLIQYYNGEERAKGNILERFSAQQFPDLHSELNLSSLELGDSALYFCASSLGEGGLGNSPLHFGNGTRLTVT.

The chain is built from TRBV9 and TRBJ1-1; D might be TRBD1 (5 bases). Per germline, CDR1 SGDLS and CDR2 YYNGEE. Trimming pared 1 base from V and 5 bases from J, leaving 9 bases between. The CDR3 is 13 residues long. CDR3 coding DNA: TGTGCCAGCAGCGTACAGGGTGATACTGAAGCTTTCTTT. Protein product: CASSVQGDTEAFF. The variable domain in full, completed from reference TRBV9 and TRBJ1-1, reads DSGVTQTPKHLITATGQRVTLRCSPRSGDLSVYWYQQSLDQGLQFLIQYYNGEERAKGNILERFSAQQFPDLHSELNLSSLELGDSALYFCASSVQGDTEAFFGQGTRLTVV.

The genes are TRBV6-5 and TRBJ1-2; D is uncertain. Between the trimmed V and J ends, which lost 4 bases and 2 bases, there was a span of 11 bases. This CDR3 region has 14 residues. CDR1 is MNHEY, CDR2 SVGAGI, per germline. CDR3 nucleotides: TGTGCCAGCAGTTCCCCCCCAGTCAACTATGGCTACACCTTC. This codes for CASSSPPVNYGYTF.

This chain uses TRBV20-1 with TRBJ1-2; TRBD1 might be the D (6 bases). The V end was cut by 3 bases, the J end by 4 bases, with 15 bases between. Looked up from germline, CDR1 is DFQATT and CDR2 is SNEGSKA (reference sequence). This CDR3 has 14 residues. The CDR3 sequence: CSASPRTDFYGYTF. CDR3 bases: TGCAGTGCTAGTCCTCGGACAGACTTCTATGGCTACACCTTC.

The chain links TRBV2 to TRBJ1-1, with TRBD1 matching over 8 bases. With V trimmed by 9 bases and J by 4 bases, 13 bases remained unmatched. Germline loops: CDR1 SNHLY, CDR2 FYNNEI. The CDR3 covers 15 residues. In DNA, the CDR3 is TGTGCCAGAGGGGGAACAGGGGGTCTACCCACTGAAGCTTTCTTT. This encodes CARGGTGGLPTEAFF.

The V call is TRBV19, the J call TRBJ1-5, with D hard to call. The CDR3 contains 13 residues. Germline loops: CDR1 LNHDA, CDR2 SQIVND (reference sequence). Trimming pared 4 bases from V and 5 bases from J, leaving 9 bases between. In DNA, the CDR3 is TGTGCCAGTAGTAGGGCCAAGGATCAGCCCCAGCATTTT. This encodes CASSRAKDQPQHF.

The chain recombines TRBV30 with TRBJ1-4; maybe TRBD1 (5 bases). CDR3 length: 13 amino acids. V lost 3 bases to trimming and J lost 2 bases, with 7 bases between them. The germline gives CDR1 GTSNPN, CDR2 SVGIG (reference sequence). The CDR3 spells CAWRPGTNEKLFF. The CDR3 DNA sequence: TGTGCCTGGAGGCCAGGGACTAATGAAAAACTGTTTTTT.

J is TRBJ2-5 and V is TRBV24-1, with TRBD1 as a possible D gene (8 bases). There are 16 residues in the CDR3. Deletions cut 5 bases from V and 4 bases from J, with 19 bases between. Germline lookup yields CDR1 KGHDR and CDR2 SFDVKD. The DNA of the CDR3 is TGTGCCACCAGTGTCTTGGGGGGGACAGGACGAGAGACCCAGTACTTC. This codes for CATSVLGGTGRETQYF.

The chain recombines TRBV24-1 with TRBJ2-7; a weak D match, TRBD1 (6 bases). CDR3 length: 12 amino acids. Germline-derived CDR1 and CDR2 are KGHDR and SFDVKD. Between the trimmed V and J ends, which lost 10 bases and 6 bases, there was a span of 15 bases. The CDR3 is CATQQGSGEQYF. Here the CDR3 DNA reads TGTGCCACTCAACAGGGTTCAGGCGAGCAGTACTTC.

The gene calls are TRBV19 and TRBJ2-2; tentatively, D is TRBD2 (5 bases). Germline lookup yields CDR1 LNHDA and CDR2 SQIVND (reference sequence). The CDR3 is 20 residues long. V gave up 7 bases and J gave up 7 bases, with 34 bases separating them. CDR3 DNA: TGTGCCAGTACTCGAACTAGATACCGAGGGTCAGGTGATTTGGTCGGGGAGCTGTTTTTT. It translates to CASTRTRYRGSGDLVGELFF. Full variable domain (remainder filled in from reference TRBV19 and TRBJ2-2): DGGITQSPKYLFRKEGQNVTLSCEQNLNHDAMYWYRQDPGQGLRLIYYSQIVNDFQKGDIAEGYSVSREKKESFPLTVTSAQKNPTAFYLCASTRTRYRGSGDLVGELFFGEGSRLTVL.

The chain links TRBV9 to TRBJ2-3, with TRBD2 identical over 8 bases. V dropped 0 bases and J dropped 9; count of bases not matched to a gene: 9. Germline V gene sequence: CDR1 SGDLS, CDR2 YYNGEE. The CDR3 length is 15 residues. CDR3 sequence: CASSVGGGTGRTQYF. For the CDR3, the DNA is TGTGCCAGCAGCGTAGGCGGGGGGACGGGAAGAACGCAGTATTTT.

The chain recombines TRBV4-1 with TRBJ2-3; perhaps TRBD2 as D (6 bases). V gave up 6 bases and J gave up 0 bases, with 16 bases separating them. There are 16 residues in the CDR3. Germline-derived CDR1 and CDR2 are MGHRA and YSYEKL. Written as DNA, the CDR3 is TGCGCCAGCAGTCCCGCGGAGGGTTCTAGCACAGATACGCAGTATTTT. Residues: CASSPAEGSSTDTQYF.

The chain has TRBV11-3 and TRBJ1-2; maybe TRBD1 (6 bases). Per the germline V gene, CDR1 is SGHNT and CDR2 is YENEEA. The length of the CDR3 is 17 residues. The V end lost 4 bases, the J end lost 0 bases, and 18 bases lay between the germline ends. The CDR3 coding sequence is TGTGCCAGCAGCTCAACGGACAGCTCCATAACTAACTATGGCTACACCTTC. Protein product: CASSSTDSSITNYGYTF.